This T cell receptor beta chain was sequenced during a study of blood T cell repertoires in COVID-19. About the study: T cells, B-cell-depleted T cells, or PBMCs supplied cDNA or gDNA.

The CDR3 has 15 amino acids. Deletions cut 7 bases from V and 5 bases from J, with 20 bases between. Germline loops: CDR1 MNHEY, CDR2 SMNVEV (reference sequence). In the original processing: Estimation of nucleated cell counts relied on the amplification of reference gene primers. Method: immunoSEQ multiplex PCR; TCRdb's copy keeps in-frame clones and lacks some. D and trimming come from the DNA, and the V and J calls and clone size come from that table. In the table there are approximately 210,000 clones, 70% to 90% of which are singletons. This sequence was found in a woman between 40 and 55 years old with acute or convalescent COVID-19. Sequenced material: peripheral blood. The genes are TRBV27 and TRBJ2-5, with D possibly being TRBD2 (6 bases). The CDR3 reads CASMSFGGGEETQYF. CDR3 sequence (DNA): TGTGCCAGCATGTCCTTCGGGGGTGGAGAGGAGACCCAGTACTTC.